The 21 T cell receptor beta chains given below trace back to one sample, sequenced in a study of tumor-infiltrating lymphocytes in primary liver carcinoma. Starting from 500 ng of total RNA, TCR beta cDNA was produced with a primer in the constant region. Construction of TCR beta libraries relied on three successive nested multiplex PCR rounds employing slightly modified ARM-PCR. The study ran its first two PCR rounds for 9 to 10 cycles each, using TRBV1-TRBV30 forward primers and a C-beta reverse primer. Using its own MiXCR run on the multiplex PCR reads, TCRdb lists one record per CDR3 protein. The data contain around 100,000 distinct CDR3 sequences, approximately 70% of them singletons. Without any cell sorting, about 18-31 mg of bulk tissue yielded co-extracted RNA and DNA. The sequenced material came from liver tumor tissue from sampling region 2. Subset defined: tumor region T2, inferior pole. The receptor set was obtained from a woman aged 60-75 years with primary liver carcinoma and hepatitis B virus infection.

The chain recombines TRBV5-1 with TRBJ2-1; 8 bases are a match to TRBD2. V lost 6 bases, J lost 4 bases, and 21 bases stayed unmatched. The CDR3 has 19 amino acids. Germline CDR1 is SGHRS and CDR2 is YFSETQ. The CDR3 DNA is TGCGCCAGCATCTCCACTAGCGGAAGGGCCTCCTACTCTTACAATGAGCAGTTCTTC. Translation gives CASISTSGRASYSYNEQFF. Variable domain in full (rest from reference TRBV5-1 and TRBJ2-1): KAGVTQTPRYLIKTRGQQVTLSCSPISGHRSVSWYQQTPGQGLQFLFEYFSETQRNKGNFPGRFSGRQFSNSRSEMNVSTLELGDSALYLCASISTSGRASYSYNEQFFGPGTRLTVL.

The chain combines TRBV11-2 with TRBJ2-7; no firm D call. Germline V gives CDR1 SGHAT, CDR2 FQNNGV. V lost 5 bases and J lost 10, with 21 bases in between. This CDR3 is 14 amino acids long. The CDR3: CASSPGGTGADQYF. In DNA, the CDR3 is TGTGCCAGCAGCCCAGGCGGTACGGGTGCCGATCAGTACTTC.

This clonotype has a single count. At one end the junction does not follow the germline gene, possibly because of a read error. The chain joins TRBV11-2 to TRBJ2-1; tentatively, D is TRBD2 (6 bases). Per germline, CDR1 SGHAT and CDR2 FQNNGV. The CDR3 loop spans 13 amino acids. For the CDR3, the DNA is TGTGCCAGCAGCTTTGCGGGACGGGGTGAGAAGTTCTTC. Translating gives CASSFAGRGEKFF.

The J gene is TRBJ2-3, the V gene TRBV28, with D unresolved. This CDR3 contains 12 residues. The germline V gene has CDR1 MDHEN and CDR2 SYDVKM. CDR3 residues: CDSSTITDTQYF. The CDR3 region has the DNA TGTGATAGCAGTACGATAACAGATACGCAGTATTTT. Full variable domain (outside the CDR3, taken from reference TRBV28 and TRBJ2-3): DVKVTQSSRYLVKRTGEKVFLECVQDMDHENMFWYRQDPGLGLRLIYFSYDVKMKEKGDIPEGYSVSREKKERFSLILESASTNQTSMYLCDSSTITDTQYFGPGTRLTVL.

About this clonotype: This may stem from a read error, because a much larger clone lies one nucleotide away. The DNA for the CDR3 is TGTGCCAGCAGCTTCTCCCGACAGGAAGGCGACACCTTC. Encoded protein: CASSFSRQEGDTF. The rearrangement joins TRBV5-4 to TRBJ1-2, with D possibly being TRBD1 (6 bases). Trimming took 2 bases from V and 12 from J, leaving 17 bases between them. Germline V gives CDR1 SGHNT, CDR2 YYREEE (reference sequence). CDR3 size: 13 residues.

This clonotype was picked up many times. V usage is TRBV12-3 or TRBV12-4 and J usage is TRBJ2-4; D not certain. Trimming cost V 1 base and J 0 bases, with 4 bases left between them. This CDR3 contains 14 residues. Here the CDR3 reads CASSLGLAKNIQYF. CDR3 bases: TGTGCCAGCAGTTTAGGACTAGCCAAAAACATTCAGTACTTC.

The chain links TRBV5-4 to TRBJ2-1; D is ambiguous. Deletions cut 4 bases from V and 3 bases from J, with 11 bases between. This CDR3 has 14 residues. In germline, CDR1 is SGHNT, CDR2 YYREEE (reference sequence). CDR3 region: CASSVSSFYNEQFF. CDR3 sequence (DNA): TGTGCCAGCAGCGTGAGTAGCTTCTACAATGAGCAGTTCTTC.

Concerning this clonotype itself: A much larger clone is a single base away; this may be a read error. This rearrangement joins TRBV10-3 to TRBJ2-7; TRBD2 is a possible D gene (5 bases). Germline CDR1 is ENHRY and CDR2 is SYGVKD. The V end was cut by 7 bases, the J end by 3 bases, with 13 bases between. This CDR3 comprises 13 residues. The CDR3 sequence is CAITKLSDYEQYF. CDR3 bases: TGTGCCATCACAAAACTTAGCGACTACGAGCAGTACTTC.

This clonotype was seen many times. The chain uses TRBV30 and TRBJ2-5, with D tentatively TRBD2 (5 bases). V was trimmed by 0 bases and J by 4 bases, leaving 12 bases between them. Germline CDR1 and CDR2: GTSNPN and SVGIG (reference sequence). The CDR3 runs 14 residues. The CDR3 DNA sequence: TGTGCCTGGAGTGTAACAGTTCGGGGAGAGACCCAGTACTTC. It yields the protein CAWSVTVRGETQYF.

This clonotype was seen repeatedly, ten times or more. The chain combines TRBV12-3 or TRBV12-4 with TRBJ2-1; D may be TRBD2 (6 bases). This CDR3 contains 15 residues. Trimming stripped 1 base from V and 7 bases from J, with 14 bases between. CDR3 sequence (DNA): TGTGCCAGCAGTTTAGGCGGGATTCGGTCGAATGAGCAGTTCTTC. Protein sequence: CASSLGGIRSNEQFF.

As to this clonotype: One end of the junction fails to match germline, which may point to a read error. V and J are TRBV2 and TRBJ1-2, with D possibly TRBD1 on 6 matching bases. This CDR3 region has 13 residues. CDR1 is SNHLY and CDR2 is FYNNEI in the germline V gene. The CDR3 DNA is TGTGCCAACAGTCCACAGGGTTTCTATGGCTACACCTTC. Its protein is CANSPQGFYGYTF.

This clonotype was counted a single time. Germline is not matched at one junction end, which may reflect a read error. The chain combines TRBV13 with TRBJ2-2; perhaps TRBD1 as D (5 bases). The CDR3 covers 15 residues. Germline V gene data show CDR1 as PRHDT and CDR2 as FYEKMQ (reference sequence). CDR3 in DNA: TGTGCTAGCAAGAGGAGAAGGGGAAGCACCGGGGAGCTGTTTTTT. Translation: CASKRRRGSTGELFF.

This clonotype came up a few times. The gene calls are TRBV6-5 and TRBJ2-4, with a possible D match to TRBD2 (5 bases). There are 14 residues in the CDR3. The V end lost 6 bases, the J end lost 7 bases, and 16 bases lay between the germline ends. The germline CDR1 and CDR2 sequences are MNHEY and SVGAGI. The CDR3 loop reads CASSPPGKPNIQYF. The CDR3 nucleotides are TGTGCCAGCAGCCCCCCCGGGAAGCCGAACATTCAGTACTTC.

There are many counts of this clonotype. CDR3 protein: CASSRTPLAGVPGELFF. The CDR3 region has the DNA TGTGCCAGCAGCCGCACTCCACTAGCGGGAGTTCCCGGGGAGCTGTTTTTT. The rearrangement joins TRBV11-3 to TRBJ2-2; 11 bases map to TRBD2. V lost 5 bases and J lost 6; bases outside the gene matches: 11. Germline-derived CDR1 and CDR2 are SGHNT and YENEEA. This CDR3 spans 17 amino acids.

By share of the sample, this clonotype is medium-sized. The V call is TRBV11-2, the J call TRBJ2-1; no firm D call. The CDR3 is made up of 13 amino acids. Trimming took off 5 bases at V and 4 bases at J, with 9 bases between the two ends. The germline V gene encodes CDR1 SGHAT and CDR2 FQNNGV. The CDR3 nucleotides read TGTGCCAGCAGCCCTTCTAGGTACAATGAGCAGTTCTTC. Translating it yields CASSPSRYNEQFF. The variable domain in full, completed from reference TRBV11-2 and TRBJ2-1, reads EAGVAQSPRYKIIEKRQSVAFWCNPISGHATLYWYQQILGQGPKLLIQFQNNGVVDDSQLPKDRFSAERLKGVDSTLKIQPAKLEDSAVYLCASSPSRYNEQFFGPGTRLTVL.

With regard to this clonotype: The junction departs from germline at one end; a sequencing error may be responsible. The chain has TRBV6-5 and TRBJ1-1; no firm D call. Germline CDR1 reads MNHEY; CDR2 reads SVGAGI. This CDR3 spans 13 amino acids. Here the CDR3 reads CASSRIGNTQAFF. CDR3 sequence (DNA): TGTGCCAGCAGTCGTATAGGGAACACTCAAGCTTTCTTC.

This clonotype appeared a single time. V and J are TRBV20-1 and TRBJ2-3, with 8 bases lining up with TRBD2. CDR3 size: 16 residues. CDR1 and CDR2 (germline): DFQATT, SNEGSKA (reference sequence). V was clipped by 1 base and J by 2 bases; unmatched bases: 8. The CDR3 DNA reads TGCAGTGCTAGAGGGTTTAGCGGGGAAGCCACAGATACGCAGTATTTT. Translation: CSARGFSGEATDTQYF.

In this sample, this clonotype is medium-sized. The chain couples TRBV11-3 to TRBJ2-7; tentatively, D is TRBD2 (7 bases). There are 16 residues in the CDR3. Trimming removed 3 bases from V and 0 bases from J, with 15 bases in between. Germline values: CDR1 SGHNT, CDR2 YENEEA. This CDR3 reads CASSLGGTSGSYEQYF. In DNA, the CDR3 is TGTGCCAGCAGCTTGGGAGGGACAAGCGGCTCCTACGAGCAGTACTTC.

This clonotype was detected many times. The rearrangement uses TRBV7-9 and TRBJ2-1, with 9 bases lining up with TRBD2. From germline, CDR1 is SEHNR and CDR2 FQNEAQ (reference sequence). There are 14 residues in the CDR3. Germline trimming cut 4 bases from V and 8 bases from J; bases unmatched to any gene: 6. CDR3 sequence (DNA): TGTGCCAGCAGCTGGATAGCGGGAGCATATGAGCAGTTCTTC. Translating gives CASSWIAGAYEQFF.

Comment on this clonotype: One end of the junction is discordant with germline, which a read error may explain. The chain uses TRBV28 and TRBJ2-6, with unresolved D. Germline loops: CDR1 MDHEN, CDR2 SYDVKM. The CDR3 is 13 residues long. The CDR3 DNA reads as TGCGCCATCACCCTATCTGGGGCCAACGTCCTGACTTTC. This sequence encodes CAITLSGANVLTF.

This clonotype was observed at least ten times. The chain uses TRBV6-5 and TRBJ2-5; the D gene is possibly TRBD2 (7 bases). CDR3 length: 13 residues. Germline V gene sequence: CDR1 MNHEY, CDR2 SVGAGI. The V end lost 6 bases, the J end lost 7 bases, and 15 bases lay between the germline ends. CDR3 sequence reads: CASRKGGEGTQYF. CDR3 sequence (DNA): TGTGCCAGCAGGAAAGGGGGGGAGGGGACCCAGTACTTC.